These 21 T cell receptor beta chains came from one sample sequenced in a study of T cell responses to AZD1222 COVID-19 vaccine. Assay: immunoSEQ multiplex PCR; the TCRdb copy retains only in-frame clones and omits some. The sample carries 110,000 to 150,000 clones, roughly 92% recorded once. The sample was peripheral blood, taken on day 0 of AZD1222 vaccination. These receptors were taken from an adult in good health.

This rearrangement joins TRBV5-1 to TRBJ1-1, with a weak D call TRBD1 (5 bases). Between the trimmed V and J ends, which lost 0 bases and 6 bases, there was a span of 9 bases. The CDR3 runs 13 residues. The germline V gene encodes CDR1 SGHRS and CDR2 YFSETQ. CDR3 sequence: CASSLGGTAEAFF. Written as DNA, the CDR3 is TGCGCCAGCAGCTTGGGCGGGACCGCTGAAGCTTTCTTT.

This clone was found once. The chain is built from TRBV27 and TRBJ1-6, with no clear D. The CDR3 runs to 12 residues. V lost 3 bases and J 10 bases, leaving 7 bases between the germline ends. Germline V lookup: CDR1 MNHEY, CDR2 SMNVEV (reference sequence). The CDR3 DNA sequence: TGTGCCAGCAGTTTCAGACGGTCACCCCTCCACTTT. Translating gives CASSFRRSPLHF.

J is TRBJ2-1 and V is TRBV24-1; TRBD2 matches 13 bases. Unmatched junction bases numbered 12, after V lost 4 bases and J lost 7 bases. The CDR3 sequence is 18 residues long. Germline V CDR1 and CDR2: KGHDR, SFDVKD. CDR3 amino acids: CATSDLGGTSGNGNEQFF. For the CDR3, the DNA is TGTGCCACCAGTGACCTGGGGGGGACTAGCGGGAATGGTAATGAGCAGTTCTTC.

The chain employs TRBV19 and TRBJ2-3, with D tentatively TRBD1 or TRBD2 (5 bases each). Germline V gene sequence: CDR1 LNHDA, CDR2 SQIVND (reference sequence). Trimming removed 4 bases from V and 0 bases from J, with 11 bases in between. The CDR3 has 15 residues. CDR3 amino acids: CASSRDLDSTDTQYF. CDR3 sequence (DNA): TGTGCCAGTAGTAGGGACCTCGATAGCACAGATACGCAGTATTTT.

This clone showed up just a few times. CDR3 amino acids: CASTLGLSTEAFF. The CDR3, as DNA: TGTGCCAGCACCCTCGGGTTGTCCACTGAAGCTTTCTTT. The chain combines TRBV12-3 or TRBV12-4 with TRBJ1-1; D not resolved. Trimming pared 7 bases from V and 4 bases from J, leaving 13 bases between. The CDR3 spans 13 residues.

The genes are TRBV27 and TRBJ1-3; D gene unclear. The CDR3 sequence is 14 residues long. Germline CDR1 and CDR2: MNHEY and SMNVEV (reference sequence). The V and J ends lost 3 bases and 0 bases respectively, with 6 bases between them. The CDR3 nucleotides are TGTGCCAGCAGTTTCAGGAGCTCTGGAAACACCATATATTTT. It specifies CASSFRSSGNTIYF.

The J gene is TRBJ2-3, the V gene TRBV28, with 7 bases fitting TRBD2. Germline loops: CDR1 MDHEN, CDR2 SYDVKM. V lost 3 bases, J lost 1 base, and 4 bases stayed unmatched. The CDR3 consists of 15 residues. CDR3 sequence reads: CASSFGGEGTDTQYF. The CDR3 DNA follows: TGTGCCAGCAGTTTTGGGGGGGAGGGCACAGATACGCAGTATTTT.

J is TRBJ1-1 and V is TRBV27; possible D gene TRBD1, 5 bases. V lost 7 bases and J 4 bases, leaving 22 bases between the germline ends. Germline CDR1 and CDR2: MNHEY and SMNVEV (reference sequence). The CDR3 is 16 residues long. The DNA for the CDR3 is TGTGCCAGCACCCCCAGTGGGGGGGAGGTAGGCACTGAAGCTTTCTTT. It yields the protein CASTPSGGEVGTEAFF.

V gene TRBV4-2 combines with J gene TRBJ1-6, with D perhaps TRBD1 (5 bases). Germline V lookup: CDR1 LGHNA, CDR2 YNFKEQ. This CDR3 comprises 15 residues. V lost 5 bases to trimming and J lost 7 bases, with 15 bases between them. The CDR3 here is CASSRIRDGNSPLHF. The CDR3 nucleotides are TGTGCCAGCAGCAGGATCCGGGACGGAAATTCACCCCTCCACTTT.

This chain joins TRBV6-5 and TRBJ2-5; TRBD1 aligns across 7 bases. V was pared by 2 bases and J by 4 bases, with 7 bases of the junction left unmatched. CDR1 MNHEY and CDR2 SVGAGI come from the germline V gene. This CDR3 comprises 15 residues. The CDR3 DNA follows: TGTGCCAGCAGTTACCGGACAGGACGGGGAGAGACCCAGTACTTC. Residues: CASSYRTGRGETQYF.

CDR3 sequence reads: CSVCSDGPQYF. The CDR3, as DNA: TGCAGCGTTTGCAGTGACGGGCCGCAGTACTTC. V usage is TRBV29-1 and J usage is TRBJ2-7; D gene ambiguous. With 5 bases removed from V and 9 bases from J, the gap between germline ends came to 14 bases. CDR3 length equals 11 residues. Germline values: CDR1 SQVTM, CDR2 ANQGSEA.

The chain joins TRBV30 to TRBJ2-7; D unclear. CDR3 length: 13 amino acids. Per the germline V gene, CDR1 is GTSNPN and CDR2 is SVGIG (reference sequence). Trimming removed 2 bases from V and 6 bases from J, with 14 bases in between. The CDR3 reads CAWSRADGSEQYF. CDR3 in DNA: TGTGCCTGGAGTAGGGCGGACGGCTCCGAGCAGTACTTC.

In its sample, this clone was seen once. The chain links TRBV7-9 to TRBJ2-7; 8 positions match TRBD2. V was clipped by 3 bases and J by 0 bases; unmatched bases: 7. CDR3 length: 16 residues. The germline gives CDR1 SEHNR, CDR2 FQNEAQ (reference sequence). The CDR3 region is CASSFPQLAGSYEQYF. CDR3 nucleotide sequence: TGTGCCAGCAGCTTCCCTCAGCTAGCGGGCTCCTACGAGCAGTACTTC.

The V and J genes are TRBV5-1 and TRBJ2-5; D call uncertain. Trimming shortened V by 1 base and J by 5 bases, and 6 bases separated the two germline ends. The CDR3 loop spans 12 amino acids. Looked up from germline, CDR1 is SGHRS and CDR2 is YFSETQ. The CDR3 DNA reads TGCGCCAGCAGCTTGCTTCAGGAGACCCAGTACTTC. Its translation: CASSLLQETQYF.

This chain links TRBV11-1 with TRBJ1-4; possibly TRBD1 for D (6 bases). Germline assignment: CDR1 SGHAT and CDR2 FQDESV (reference sequence). The CDR3 has 15 residues. Trimming shortened V by 5 bases and J by 6 bases, and 16 bases separated the two germline ends. As DNA, the CDR3 is TGTGCCAGCAGCCCGTCGGGGGCCATCCATGAAAAACTGTTTTTT. Protein product: CASSPSGAIHEKLFF.

The V gene is TRBV27, the J gene TRBJ2-3, with a tentative D call TRBD2 (5 bases). Trimming removed 3 bases from V and 2 bases from J, with 6 bases in between. The CDR3 is 13 residues long. Germline V lookup: CDR1 MNHEY, CDR2 SMNVEV (reference sequence). The DNA of the CDR3 is TGTGCCAGCAGTTTCGACTACACAGATACGCAGTATTTT. Residues: CASSFDYTDTQYF.

This chain links TRBV7-9 with TRBJ2-7, with 9 bases aligning to TRBD2. The CDR3 is 14 amino acids. Germline CDR1 reads SEHNR; CDR2 reads FQNEAQ (reference sequence). The trim removed 3 bases at V and 2 bases at J, leaving 2 bases unmatched. CDR3 DNA: TGTGCCAGCAGCTTCCTAGCGGGAACCTACGAGCAGTACTTC. Amino acid sequence: CASSFLAGTYEQYF. The full variable domain, in which reference TRBV7-9 and TRBJ2-7 provide the parts outside the CDR3, is DTGVSQNPRHKITKRGQNVTFRCDPISEHNRLYWYRQTLGQGPEFLTYFQNEAQLEKSRLLSDRFSAERPKGSFSTLEIQRTEQGDSAMYLCASSFLAGTYEQYFGPGTRLTVT.

V is TRBV7-3 and J is TRBJ2-7, with TRBD2 matching over 9 bases. Germline V gene data show CDR1 as SGHTA and CDR2 as FQGTGA. With 1 base clipped from V and 3 bases from J, the junction kept 7 bases outside the gene matches. The CDR3 has 16 amino acids. The CDR3 loop is CASSLNSVSGSYEQYF. DNA for the CDR3: TGTGCCAGCAGCTTAAACTCGGTTAGCGGGAGCTACGAGCAGTACTTC.

This clone was seen a single time. As DNA, the CDR3 is TGTGCCAGCGGGGAGCGGGGGAGCTCCTACAATGAGCAGTTCTTC. It yields the protein CASGERGSSYNEQFF. The chain links TRBV2 to TRBJ2-1; 8 bases are shared with TRBD2. There are 15 residues in the CDR3. With 8 bases clipped from V and 0 bases from J, the junction kept 6 bases outside the gene matches. CDR1 and CDR2 (germline): SNHLY, FYNNEI.

The chain joins TRBV11-2 to TRBJ1-2, with TRBD1 matching over 10 bases. V dropped 4 bases and J dropped 1; count of bases not matched to a gene: 0. CDR1 is SGHAT and CDR2 is FQNNGV in the germline V gene. CDR3 length: 14 amino acids. The CDR3 reads CASSWTGGNYGYTF. DNA of the CDR3: TGTGCCAGCAGCTGGACAGGGGGTAACTATGGCTACACCTTC.

This clone was seen a few times. V gene TRBV4-1 combines with J gene TRBJ2-7; TRBD2 is a possible D gene (7 bases). Germline V CDR1 and CDR2: MGHRA, YSYEKL. The CDR3 sequence is 18 residues long. V lost 0 bases to trimming and J lost 3 bases, with 21 bases between them. The CDR3 coding sequence is TGCGCCAGCAGCCAAGATCGAGGAATGGGAGGGACATACTACGAGCAGTACTTC. Encoded protein: CASSQDRGMGGTYYEQYF.